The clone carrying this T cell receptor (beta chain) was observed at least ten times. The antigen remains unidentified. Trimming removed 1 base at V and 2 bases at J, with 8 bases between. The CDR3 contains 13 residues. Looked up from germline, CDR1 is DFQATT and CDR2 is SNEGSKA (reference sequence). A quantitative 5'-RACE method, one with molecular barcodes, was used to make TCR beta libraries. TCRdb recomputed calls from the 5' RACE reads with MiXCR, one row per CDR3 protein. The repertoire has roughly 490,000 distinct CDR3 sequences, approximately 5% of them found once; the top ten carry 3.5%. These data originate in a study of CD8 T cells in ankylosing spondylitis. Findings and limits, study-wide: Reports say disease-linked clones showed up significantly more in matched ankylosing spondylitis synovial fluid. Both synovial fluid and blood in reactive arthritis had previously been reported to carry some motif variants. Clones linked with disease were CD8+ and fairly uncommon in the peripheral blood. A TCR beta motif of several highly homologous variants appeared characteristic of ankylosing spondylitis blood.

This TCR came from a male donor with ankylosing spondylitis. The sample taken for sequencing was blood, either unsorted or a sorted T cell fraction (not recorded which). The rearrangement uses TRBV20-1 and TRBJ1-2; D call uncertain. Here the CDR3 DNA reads TGCAGTGCTAGAGGGGCCATGAACTATGGCTACACCTTC. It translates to CSARGAMNYGYTF.